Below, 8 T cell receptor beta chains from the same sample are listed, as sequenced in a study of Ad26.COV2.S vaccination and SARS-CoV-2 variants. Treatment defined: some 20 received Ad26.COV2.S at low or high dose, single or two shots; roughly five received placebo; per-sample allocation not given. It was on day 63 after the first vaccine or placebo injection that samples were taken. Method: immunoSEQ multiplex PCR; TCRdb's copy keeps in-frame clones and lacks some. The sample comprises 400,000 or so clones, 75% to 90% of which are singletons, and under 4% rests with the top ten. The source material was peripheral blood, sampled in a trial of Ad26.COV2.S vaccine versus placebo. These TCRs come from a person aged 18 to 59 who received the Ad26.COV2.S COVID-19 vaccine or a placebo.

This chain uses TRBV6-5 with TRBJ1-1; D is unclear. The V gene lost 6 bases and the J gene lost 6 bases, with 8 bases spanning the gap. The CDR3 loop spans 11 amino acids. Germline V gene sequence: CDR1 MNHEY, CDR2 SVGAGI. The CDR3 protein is CASRGPAEAFF. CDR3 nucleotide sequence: TGTGCCAGCAGAGGACCAGCTGAAGCTTTCTTT.

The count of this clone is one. CDR3 region: CASSPPGVYGYTF. CDR3 nucleotide sequence: TGTGCCAGCAGTCCACCGGGAGTATATGGCTACACCTTC. The chain links TRBV9 to TRBJ1-2, with unresolved D. This CDR3 is 13 amino acids long. Trimming left V 5 bases short and J 5 bases short, with 13 bases between. The germline V gene encodes CDR1 SGDLS and CDR2 YYNGEE.

The CDR3 sequence is CASTSQQGGDYGYTF. The CDR3 region has the DNA TGTGCCAGCACCTCACAACAGGGGGGAGACTATGGCTACACCTTC. The V and J genes are TRBV5-6 and TRBJ1-2; 8 bases map to TRBD1. CDR1 is SGHDT, CDR2 YYEEEE, per germline. V trimming: 6 bases; J trimming: 3 bases; junction bases outside the gene matches: 10. The CDR3 is 15 residues long.

CDR3 in DNA: TGTGCCAGCAGCTTGGGGTGGGGTGAGGCCAAAAACATTCAGTACTTC. Its translation: CASSLGWGEAKNIQYF. The genes are TRBV5-4 and TRBJ2-4; D remains ambiguous. CDR1 and CDR2 from the germline V gene are SGHNT and YYREEE (reference sequence). The CDR3 contains 16 residues. V was pared by 0 bases and J by 1 base, with 11 bases between.

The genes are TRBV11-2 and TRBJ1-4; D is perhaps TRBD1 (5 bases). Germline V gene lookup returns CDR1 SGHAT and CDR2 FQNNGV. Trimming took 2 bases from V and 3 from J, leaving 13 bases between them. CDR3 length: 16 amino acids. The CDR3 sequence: CASSLTAGGANEKLFF. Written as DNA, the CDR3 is TGTGCCAGCAGCTTAACCGCCGGGGGAGCTAATGAAAAACTGTTTTTT.

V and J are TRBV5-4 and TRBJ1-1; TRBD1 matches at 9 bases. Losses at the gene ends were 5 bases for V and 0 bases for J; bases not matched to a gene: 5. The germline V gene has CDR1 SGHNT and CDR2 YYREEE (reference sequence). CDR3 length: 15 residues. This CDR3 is CASSYTGGMNTEAFF. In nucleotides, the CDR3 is TGTGCCAGCAGTTACACAGGGGGCATGAACACTGAAGCTTTCTTT. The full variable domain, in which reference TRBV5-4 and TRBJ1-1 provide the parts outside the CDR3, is ETGVTQSPTHLIKTRGQQVTLRCSSQSGHNTVSWYQQALGQGPQFIFQYYREEENGRGNFPPRFSGLQFPNYSSELNVNALELDDSALYLCASSYTGGMNTEAFFGQGTRLTVV.

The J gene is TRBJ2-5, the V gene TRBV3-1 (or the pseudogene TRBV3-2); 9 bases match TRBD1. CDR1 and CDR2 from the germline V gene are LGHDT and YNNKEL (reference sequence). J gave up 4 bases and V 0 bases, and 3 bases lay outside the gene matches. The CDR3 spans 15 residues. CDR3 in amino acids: CASSQEKTGGETQYF. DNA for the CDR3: TGTGCCAGCAGCCAAGAGAAGACAGGGGGAGAGACCCAGTACTTC.

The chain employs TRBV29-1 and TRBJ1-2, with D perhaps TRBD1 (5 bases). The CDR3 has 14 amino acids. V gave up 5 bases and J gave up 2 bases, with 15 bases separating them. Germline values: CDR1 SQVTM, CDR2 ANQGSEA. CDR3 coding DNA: TGCAGCGTTACCACGAGGGGCGGAAACTATGGCTACACCTTC. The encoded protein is CSVTTRGGNYGYTF.